Listed below are T cell receptor beta chains from one sample, sequenced in a study of blood T cell repertoires in COVID-19. Clones were sequenced by immunoSEQ multiplex PCR, and TCRdb holds only the in-frame ones, with some missing. The table includes about 200,000 clones, about 88% detected once. Material: peripheral blood. These receptors originate from a woman between 40 and 55 years old with acute or convalescent COVID-19. Each CDR3 is given with its conserved first and last residue.

J,V,CDR3
TRBJ2-1,TRBV7-7,CASSLGDYAYNEQFF
TRBJ1-2,TRBV9,CASSSGQGLGGYTF
TRBJ2-3,TRBV24-1,CATSDFTSGGATDTQYF
TRBJ1-2,TRBV24-1,CATSDLDRTGGYGYTF
TRBJ2-1,TRBV4-1,CASSQDTSGGAKEQFF
TRBJ2-5,TRBV10-3,CAINPGQTEETQYF
TRBJ2-4,TRBV19,CASKQRGGAKNIQYF
TRBJ1-1,TRBV9,CASSVQGGTEAFF
TRBJ2-5,TRBV5-4,CASSTGLGETQYF
TRBJ2-2,TRBV18,CASSPLASTGELFF
TRBJ2-2,TRBV9,CASSVASGGYTGELFF
TRBJ2-5,TRBV6-5,CATAAPAQTQYF
TRBJ2-3,TRBV2,CASSYPTGADTDTQYF
TRBJ2-1,TRBV5-4,CARSWGQRGEQFF
TRBJ2-1,TRBV9,CASSVAGTGLYEQFF
TRBJ2-3,TRBV4-1,CASSQSPAVLDTQYF
TRBJ1-2,TRBV30,CAWSGGGHSYGYTF
TRBJ1-6,TRBV2,CASSEFFLNSPLHF
TRBJ1-1,TRBV5-4,CASSTIVQDRAFF
TRBJ1-1,TRBV2,CASSGGTGWNTEAFF
TRBJ1-1,TRBV5-6,CASSLGGGNTEAFF
TRBJ1-3,TRBV19,CASSRGSSGNTIYF
TRBJ1-4,TRBV5-1,CASSPRTGDNNEKLFF
TRBJ2-3,TRBV3-1/TRBV3-2,CASSRTGGARTDTQYF
TRBJ1-1,TRBV5-1,CASSLVGRRSEAFF
TRBJ2-5,TRBV7-2,CASSPGILAGAERETQYF
TRBJ2-1,TRBV7-2,CASSLSTTGSEQFF
TRBJ1-1,TRBV18,CASSPGAGAVDTEAFF